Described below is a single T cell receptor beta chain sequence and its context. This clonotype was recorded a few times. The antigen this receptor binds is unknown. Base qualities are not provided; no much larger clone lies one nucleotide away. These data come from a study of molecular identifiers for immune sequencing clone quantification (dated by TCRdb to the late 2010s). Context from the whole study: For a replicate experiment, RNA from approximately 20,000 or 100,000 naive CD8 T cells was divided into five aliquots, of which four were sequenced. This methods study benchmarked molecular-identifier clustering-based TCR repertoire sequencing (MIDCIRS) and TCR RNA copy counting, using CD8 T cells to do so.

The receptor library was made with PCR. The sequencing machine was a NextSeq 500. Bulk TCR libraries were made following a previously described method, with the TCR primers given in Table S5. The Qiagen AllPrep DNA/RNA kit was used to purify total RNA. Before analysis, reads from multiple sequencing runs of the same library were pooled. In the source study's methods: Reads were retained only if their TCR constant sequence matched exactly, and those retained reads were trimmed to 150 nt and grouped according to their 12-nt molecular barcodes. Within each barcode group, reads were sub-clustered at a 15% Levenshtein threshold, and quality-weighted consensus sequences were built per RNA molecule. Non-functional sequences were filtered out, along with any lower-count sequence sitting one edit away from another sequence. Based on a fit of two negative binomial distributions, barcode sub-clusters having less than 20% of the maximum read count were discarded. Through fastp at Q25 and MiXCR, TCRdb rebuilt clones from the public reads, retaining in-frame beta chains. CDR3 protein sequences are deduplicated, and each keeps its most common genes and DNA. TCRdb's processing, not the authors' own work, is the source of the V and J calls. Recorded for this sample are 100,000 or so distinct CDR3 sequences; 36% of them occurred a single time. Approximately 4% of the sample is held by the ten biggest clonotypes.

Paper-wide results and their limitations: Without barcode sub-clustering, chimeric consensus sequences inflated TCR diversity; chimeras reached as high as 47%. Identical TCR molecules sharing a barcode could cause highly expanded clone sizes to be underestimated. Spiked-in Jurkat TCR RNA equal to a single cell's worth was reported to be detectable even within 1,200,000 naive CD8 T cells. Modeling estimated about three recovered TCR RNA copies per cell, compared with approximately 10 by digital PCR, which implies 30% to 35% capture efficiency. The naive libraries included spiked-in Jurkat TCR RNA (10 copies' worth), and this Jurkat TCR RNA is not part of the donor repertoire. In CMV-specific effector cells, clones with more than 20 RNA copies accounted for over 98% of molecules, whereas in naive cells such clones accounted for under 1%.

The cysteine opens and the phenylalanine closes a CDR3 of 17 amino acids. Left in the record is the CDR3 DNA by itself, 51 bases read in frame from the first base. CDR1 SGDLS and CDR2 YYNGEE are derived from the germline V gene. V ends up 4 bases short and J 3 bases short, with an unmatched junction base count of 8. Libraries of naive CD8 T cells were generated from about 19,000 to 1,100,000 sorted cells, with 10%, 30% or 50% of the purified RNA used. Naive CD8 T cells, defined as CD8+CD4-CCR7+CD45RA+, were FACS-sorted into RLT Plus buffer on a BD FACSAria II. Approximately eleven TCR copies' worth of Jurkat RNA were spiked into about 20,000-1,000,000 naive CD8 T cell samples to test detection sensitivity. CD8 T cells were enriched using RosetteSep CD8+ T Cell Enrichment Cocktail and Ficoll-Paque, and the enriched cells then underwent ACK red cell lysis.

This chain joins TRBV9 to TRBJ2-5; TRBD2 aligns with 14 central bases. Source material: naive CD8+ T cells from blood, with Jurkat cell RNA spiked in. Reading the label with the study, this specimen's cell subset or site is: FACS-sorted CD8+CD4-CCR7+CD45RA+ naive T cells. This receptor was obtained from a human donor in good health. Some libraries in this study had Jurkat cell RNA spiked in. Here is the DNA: TGTGCCAGCAGCAACCCGGGACTAGCGGGAGTTGAAGAGACCCAGTACTTC. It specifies CASSNPGLAGVEETQYF.